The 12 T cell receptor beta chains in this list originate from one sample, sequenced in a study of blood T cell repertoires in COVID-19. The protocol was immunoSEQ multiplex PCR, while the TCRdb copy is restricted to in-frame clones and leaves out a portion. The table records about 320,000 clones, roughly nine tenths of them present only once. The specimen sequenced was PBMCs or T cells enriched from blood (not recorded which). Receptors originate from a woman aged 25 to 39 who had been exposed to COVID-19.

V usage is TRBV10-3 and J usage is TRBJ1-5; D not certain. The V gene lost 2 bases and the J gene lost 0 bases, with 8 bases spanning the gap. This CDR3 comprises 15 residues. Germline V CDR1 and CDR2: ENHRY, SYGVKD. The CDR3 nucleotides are TGTGCCATCAGTGAGATGGCAGATAGCAATCAGCCCCAGCATTTT. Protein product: CAISEMADSNQPQHF.

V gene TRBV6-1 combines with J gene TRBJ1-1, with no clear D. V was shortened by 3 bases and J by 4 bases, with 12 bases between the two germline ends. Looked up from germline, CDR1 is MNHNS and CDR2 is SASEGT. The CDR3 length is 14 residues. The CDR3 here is CASSEMGGGTEAFF. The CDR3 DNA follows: TGTGCCAGCAGTGAGATGGGAGGAGGCACTGAAGCTTTCTTT.

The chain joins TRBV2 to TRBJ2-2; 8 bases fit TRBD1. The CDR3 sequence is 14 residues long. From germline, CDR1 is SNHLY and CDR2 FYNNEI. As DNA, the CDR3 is TGTGGGACAGGGACCACTGTTTCCACCGGGGAGCTGTTTTTT. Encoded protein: CGTGTTVSTGELFF.

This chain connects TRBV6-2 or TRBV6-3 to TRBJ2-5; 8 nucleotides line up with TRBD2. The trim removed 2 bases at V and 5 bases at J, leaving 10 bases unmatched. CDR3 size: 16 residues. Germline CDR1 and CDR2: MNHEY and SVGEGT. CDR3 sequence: CASSYPFAGGRETQYF. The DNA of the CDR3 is TGTGCCAGCAGTTACCCATTTGCGGGGGGCCGGGAGACCCAGTACTTC.

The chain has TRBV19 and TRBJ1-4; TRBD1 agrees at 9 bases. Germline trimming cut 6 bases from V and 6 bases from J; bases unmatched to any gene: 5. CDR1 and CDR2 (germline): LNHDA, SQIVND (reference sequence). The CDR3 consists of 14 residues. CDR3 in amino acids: CASSRDREDEKLFF. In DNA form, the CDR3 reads TGTGCCAGTAGCAGGGACAGGGAGGATGAAAAACTGTTTTTT.

This chain's CDR3 is CASSPQRQGALMNTEAFF. CDR3 DNA: TGTGCCAGCTCACCCCAAAGACAGGGGGCATTAATGAACACTGAAGCTTTCTTT. This chain joins TRBV18 and TRBJ1-1, with 10 bases identical to TRBD1. The CDR3 is made up of 18 amino acids. Germline V gene sequence: CDR1 KGHSH, CDR2 LQKENI. V trimming: 3 bases; J trimming: 0 bases; junction bases outside the gene matches: 10.

Here the CDR3 DNA reads TGTGCCAGCACCGAGGAAGGTTGGGACACTGAAGCTTTCTTT. Amino acids: CASTEEGWDTEAFF. V and J are TRBV2 and TRBJ1-1; D is undetermined. CDR3 length: 14 residues. The germline CDR1 and CDR2 sequences are SNHLY and FYNNEI. Trimming pared 7 bases from V and 3 bases from J, leaving 15 bases between. The whole variable domain, remainder taken from reference TRBV2 and TRBJ1-1, is EPEVTQTPSHQVTQMGQEVILRCVPISNHLYFYWYRQILGQKVEFLVSFYNNEISEKSEIFDDQFSVERPDGSNFTLKIRSTKLEDSAMYFCASTEEGWDTEAFFGQGTRLTVV.

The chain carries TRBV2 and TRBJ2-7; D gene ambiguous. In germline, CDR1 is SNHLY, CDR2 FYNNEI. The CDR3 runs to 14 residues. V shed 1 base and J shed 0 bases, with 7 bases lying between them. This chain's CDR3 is CASSEDSYSYEQYF. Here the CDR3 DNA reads TGTGCCAGCAGTGAAGACAGCTACTCCTACGAGCAGTACTTC.

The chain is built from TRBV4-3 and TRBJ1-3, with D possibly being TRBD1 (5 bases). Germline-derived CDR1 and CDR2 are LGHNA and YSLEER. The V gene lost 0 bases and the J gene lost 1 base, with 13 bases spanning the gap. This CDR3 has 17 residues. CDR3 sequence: CASSQDPPGGSGNTIYF. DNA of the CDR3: TGCGCCAGCAGCCAAGATCCCCCGGGGGGGTCTGGAAACACCATATATTTT.

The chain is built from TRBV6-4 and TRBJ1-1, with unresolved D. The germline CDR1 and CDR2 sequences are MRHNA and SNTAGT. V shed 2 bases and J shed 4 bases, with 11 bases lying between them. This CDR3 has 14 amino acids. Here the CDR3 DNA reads TGTGCCAGCAGTGACGAAGGAGGGTCCACTGAAGCTTTCTTT. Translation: CASSDEGGSTEAFF.

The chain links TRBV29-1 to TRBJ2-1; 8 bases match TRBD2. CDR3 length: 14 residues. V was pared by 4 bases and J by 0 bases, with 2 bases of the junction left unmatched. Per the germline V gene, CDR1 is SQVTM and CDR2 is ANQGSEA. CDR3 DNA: TGCAGCGTTGCGGGGGGGAGCTCCTACAATGAGCAGTTCTTC. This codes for CSVAGGSSYNEQFF.

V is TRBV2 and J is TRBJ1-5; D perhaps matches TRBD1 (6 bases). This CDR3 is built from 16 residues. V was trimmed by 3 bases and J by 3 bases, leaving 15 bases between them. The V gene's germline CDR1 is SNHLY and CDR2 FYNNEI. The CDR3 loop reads CASSDDRSILNQPQHF. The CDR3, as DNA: TGTGCCAGCAGTGATGACAGGAGCATCCTCAATCAGCCCCAGCATTTT.